Below are 11 T cell receptor beta chains sequenced from a single sample in a study of blood T cell repertoires in COVID-19. Libraries were prepared by immunoSEQ multiplex PCR; TCRdb keeps only in-frame clonotypes and omits some of them. This sample carries over 25,000 clones, roughly nine tenths of them seen once, and the ten largest clones take almost 10%. Sequenced sample: peripheral blood. The receptors stem from a human donor with active COVID-19. The donor label of this sample is uncertain.

V usage is TRBV6-5 and J usage is TRBJ1-2; the match to TRBD1 covers 8 bases. Germline CDR1 and CDR2: MNHEY and SVGAGI. The CDR3 sequence is 15 residues long. V was clipped by 6 bases and J by 3 bases; unmatched bases: 9. The CDR3 protein is CASSLGQAADYGYTF. CDR3 bases: TGTGCCAGCAGCCTGGGACAGGCTGCGGACTATGGCTACACCTTC.

The V and J genes are TRBV5-1 and TRBJ2-2; 15 positions agree with TRBD2. The germline V gene has CDR1 SGHRS and CDR2 YFSETQ. V was pared by 1 base and J by 7 bases, with 5 bases of the junction left unmatched. The CDR3 contains 17 residues. Here the CDR3 reads CASSLRGLAGGDGELFF. The CDR3 DNA reads TGCGCCAGCAGCTTGAGGGGACTAGCGGGAGGCGACGGGGAGCTGTTTTTT.

V is TRBV3-1 (or the pseudogene TRBV3-2) and J is TRBJ2-5; 8 nucleotides agree with TRBD2. Germline V gene lookup returns CDR1 LGHDT and CDR2 YNNKEL (reference sequence). J was trimmed by 4 bases and V by 4 bases; bases with no gene match: 8. This CDR3 comprises 15 residues. For the CDR3, the DNA is TGTGCCAGCAGCCGACAGTCGGGGGGGGGAGAGACCCAGTACTTC. This codes for CASSRQSGGGETQYF.

The rearrangement links TRBV2 to TRBJ1-5; TRBD1 matches at 9 bases. The CDR3 has 14 amino acids. Germline V gene lookup returns CDR1 SNHLY and CDR2 FYNNEI. V was clipped by 8 bases and J by 4 bases; unmatched bases: 6. CDR3 DNA: TGTGCCAGCTGCCGGGACAGGGTTAATCAGCCCCAGCATTTT. Translation: CASCRDRVNQPQHF.

V usage is TRBV3-1 (or the pseudogene TRBV3-2) and J usage is TRBJ1-1; D gene ambiguous. V was cut by 6 bases and J by 1 base, with 12 bases left in between. CDR3 length: 14 amino acids. In germline, CDR1 is LGHDT, CDR2 YNNKEL (reference sequence). CDR3 protein: CASRGEGWNTEAFF. The CDR3 region has the DNA TGTGCCAGCAGAGGAGAGGGCTGGAACACTGAAGCTTTCTTT.

The chain couples TRBV5-6 to TRBJ1-6, with D perhaps matching TRBD1 (5 bases). V lost 4 bases, J lost 9 bases, and 17 bases lay in between. The CDR3 is 15 residues long. Germline values: CDR1 SGHDT, CDR2 YYEEEE. This chain's CDR3 is CASSPIWTGGSPLHF. In nucleotides, the CDR3 is TGTGCCAGCAGCCCGATCTGGACGGGGGGTTCACCCCTCCACTTT.

The V and J genes are TRBV2 and TRBJ2-2, with 7 nucleotides matching TRBD2. Unmatched junction bases numbered 5, after V lost 2 bases and J lost 2 bases. From germline, CDR1 is SNHLY and CDR2 FYNNEI. The CDR3 is made up of 16 amino acids. CDR3 DNA: TGTGCCAGCAGTGAACTAGGCGGGGGTAACACCGGGGAGCTGTTTTTT. Its protein is CASSELGGGNTGELFF.

The rearrangement joins TRBV7-2 to TRBJ1-2; 12 nucleotides align to TRBD1. Germline V gives CDR1 SGHTA, CDR2 FQGNSA. This CDR3 is 14 amino acids long. J gave up 7 bases and V 6 bases, and 6 bases lay outside the gene matches. The CDR3 region has the DNA TGTGCCAGCAGGGGACAGGGGGCAACAGCTGGCTACACCTTC. It yields the protein CASRGQGATAGYTF.

The rearrangement links TRBV5-1 to TRBJ1-1, with D unclear. V lost 2 bases to trimming and J lost 11 bases, with 25 bases between them. The CDR3 length is 16 residues. Germline V CDR1 and CDR2: SGHRS, YFSETQ. The CDR3, as DNA: TGCGCCAGCAGCTTTGCTGGGCTGGGTGCTAGCAGCGCGGCTTTCTTT. Translated, it gives CASSFAGLGASSAAFF.

This clone occurred once. The chain links TRBV5-1 to TRBJ2-7, with a possible D match to TRBD1 (6 bases). V was cut by 2 bases and J by 3 bases, with 9 bases left in between. This CDR3 region has 13 residues. Per germline, CDR1 SGHRS and CDR2 YFSETQ. This chain's CDR3 is CASSFGTNYEQYF. The CDR3 nucleotides are TGCGCCAGCAGCTTCGGGACAAACTACGAGCAGTACTTC.

The rearrangement links TRBV27 to TRBJ2-3; 7 nucleotides align to TRBD2. CDR3 length: 15 residues. The V and J ends lost 4 bases and 2 bases, in that order; junction bases with no gene match: 6. Germline V gene lookup returns CDR1 MNHEY and CDR2 SMNVEV (reference sequence). The CDR3 DNA follows: TGTGCCAGCAGTTACCGGCGGGGGTTCACAGATACGCAGTATTTT. The encoded protein is CASSYRRGFTDTQYF.